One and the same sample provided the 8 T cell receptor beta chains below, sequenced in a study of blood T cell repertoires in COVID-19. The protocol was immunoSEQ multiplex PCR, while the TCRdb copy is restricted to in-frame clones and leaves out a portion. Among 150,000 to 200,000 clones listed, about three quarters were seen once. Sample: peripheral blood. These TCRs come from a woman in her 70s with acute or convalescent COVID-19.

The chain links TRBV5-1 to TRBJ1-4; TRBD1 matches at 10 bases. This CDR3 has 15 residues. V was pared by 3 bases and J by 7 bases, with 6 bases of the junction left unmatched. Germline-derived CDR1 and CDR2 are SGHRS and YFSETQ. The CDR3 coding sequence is TGCGCCAGCAGCTGGGGACAGGGGATCAGTGAAAAACTGTTTTTT. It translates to CASSWGQGISEKLFF.

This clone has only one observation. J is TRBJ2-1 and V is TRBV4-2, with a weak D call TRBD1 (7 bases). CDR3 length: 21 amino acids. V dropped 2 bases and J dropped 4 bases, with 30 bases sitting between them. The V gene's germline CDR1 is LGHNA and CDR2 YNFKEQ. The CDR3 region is CASSQNAQGVIAGRGYNEQFF. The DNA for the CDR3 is TGTGCCAGCAGCCAAAATGCCCAGGGGGTCATCGCGGGGCGGGGTTACAATGAGCAGTTCTTC.

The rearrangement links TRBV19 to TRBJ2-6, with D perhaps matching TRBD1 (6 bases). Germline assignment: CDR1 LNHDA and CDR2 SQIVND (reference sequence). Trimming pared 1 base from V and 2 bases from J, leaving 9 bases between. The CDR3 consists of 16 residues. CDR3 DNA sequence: TGTGCCAGTAGTATAGGCCGACAGGCTGGGGCCAACGTCCTGACTTTC. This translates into CASSIGRQAGANVLTF.

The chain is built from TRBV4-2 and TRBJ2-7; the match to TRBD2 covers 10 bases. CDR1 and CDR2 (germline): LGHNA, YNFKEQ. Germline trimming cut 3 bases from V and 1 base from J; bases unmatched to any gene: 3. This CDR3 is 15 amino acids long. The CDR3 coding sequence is TGTGCCAGCAGCCAGGGACTAGCGACTTCCTACGAGCAGTACTTC. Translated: CASSQGLATSYEQYF.

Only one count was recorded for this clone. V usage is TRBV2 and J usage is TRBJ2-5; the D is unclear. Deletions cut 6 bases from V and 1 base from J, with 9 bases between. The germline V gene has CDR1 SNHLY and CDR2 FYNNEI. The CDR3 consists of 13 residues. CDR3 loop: CASSLLVQETQYF. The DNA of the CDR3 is TGTGCCAGCAGCCTACTGGTCCAAGAGACCCAGTACTTC.

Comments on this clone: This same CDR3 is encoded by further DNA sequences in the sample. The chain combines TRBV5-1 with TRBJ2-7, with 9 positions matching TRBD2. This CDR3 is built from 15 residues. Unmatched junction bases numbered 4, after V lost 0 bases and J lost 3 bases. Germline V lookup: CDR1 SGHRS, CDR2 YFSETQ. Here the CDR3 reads CASSLEASGDYEQYF. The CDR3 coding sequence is TGCGCCAGCAGCTTGGAGGCTAGCGGGGACTACGAGCAGTACTTC.

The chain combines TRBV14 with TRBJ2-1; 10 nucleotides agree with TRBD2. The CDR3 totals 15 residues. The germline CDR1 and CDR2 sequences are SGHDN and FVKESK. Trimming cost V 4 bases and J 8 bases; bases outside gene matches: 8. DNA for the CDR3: TGTGCCAGCAGCCGCGGCCTAGCGGGAGTCGATGAGCAGTTCTTC. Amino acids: CASSRGLAGVDEQFF.

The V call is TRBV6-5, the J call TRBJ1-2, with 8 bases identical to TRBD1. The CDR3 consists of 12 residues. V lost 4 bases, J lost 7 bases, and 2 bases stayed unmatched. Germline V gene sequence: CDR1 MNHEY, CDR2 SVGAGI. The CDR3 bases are TGTGCCAGCAGTTCAACAGGGGGTGGCTACACCTTC. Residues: CASSSTGGGYTF.